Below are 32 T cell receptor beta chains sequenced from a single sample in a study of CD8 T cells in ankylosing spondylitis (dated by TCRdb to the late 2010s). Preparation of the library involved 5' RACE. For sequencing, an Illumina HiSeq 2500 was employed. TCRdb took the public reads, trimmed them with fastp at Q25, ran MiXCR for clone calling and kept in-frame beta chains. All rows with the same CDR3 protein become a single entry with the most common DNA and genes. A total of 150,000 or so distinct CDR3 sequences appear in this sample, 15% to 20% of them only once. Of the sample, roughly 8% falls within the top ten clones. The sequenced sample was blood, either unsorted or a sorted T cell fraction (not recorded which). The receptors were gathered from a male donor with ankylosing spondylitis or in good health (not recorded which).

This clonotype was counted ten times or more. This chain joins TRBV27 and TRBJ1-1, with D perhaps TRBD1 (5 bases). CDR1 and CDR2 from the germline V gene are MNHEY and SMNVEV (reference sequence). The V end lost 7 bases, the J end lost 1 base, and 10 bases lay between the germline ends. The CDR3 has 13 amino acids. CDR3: CASTNRRNTEAFF. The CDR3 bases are TGTGCCAGCACGAACAGGAGGAACACTGAAGCTTTCTTT.

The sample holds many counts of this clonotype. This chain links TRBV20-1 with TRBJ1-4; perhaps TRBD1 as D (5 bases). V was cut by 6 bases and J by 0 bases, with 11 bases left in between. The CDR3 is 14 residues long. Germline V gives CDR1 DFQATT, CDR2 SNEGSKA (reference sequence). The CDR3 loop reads CSAFRVATNEKLFF. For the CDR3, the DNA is TGCAGTGCGTTCAGGGTCGCAACTAATGAAAAACTGTTTTTT.

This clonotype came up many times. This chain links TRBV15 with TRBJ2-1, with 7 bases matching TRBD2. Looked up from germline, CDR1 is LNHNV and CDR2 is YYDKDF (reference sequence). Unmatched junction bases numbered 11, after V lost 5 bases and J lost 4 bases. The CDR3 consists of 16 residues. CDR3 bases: TGTGCCACCAGCCAAGAGATTGGGGAGGGATACAATGAGCAGTTCTTC. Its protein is CATSQEIGEGYNEQFF. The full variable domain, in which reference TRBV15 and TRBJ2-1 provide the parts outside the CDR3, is DAMVIQNPRYQVTQFGKPVTLSCSQTLNHNVMYWYQQKSSQAPKLLFHYYDKDFNNEADTPDNFQSRRPNTSFCFLDIRSPGLGDTAMYLCATSQEIGEGYNEQFFGPGTRLTVL.

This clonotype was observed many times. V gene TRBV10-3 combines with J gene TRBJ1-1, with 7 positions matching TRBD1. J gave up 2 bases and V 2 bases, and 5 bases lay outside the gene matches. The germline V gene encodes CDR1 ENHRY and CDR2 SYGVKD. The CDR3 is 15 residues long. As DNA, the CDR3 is TGTGCCATCAGTGAGCCCGGACAGGCTAACACTGAAGCTTTCTTT. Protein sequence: CAISEPGQANTEAFF.

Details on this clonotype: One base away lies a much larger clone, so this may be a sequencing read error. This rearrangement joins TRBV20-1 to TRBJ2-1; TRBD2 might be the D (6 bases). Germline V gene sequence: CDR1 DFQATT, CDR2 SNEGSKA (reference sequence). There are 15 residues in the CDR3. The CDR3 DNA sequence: TGCAGTGCTAGTAGTCCGGGAGTAAGTTTCAATGTGCAGTTCTTC. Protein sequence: CSASSPGVSFNVQFF.

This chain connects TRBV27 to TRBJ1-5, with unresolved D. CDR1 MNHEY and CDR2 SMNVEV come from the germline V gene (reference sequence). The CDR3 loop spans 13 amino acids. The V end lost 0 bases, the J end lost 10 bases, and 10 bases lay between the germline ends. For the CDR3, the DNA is TGTGCCAGCAGTTTATCGGACTTCCAACCCCAGCATTTT. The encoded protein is CASSLSDFQPQHF.

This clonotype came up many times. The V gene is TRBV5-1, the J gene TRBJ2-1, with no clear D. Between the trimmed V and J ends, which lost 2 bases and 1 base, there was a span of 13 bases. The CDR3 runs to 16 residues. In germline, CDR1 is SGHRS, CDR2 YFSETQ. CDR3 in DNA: TGCGCCAGCAGCTTTTGGGCCTTGGAGTCCTACAATGAGCAGTTCTTC. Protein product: CASSFWALESYNEQFF.

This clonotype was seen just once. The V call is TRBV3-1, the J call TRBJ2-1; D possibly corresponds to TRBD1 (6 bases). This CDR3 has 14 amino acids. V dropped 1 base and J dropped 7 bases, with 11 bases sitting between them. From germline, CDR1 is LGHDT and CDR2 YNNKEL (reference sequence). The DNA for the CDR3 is TGTGCCAGCAGCCAAGCCAGGGGCCTGAATGAGCAGTTCTTC. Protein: CASSQARGLNEQFF.

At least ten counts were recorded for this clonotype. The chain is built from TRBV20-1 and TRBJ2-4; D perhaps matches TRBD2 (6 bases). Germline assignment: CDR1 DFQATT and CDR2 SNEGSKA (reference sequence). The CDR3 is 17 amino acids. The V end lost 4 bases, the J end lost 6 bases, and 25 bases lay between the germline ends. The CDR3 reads CSAINTLSATEGNIQYF. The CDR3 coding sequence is TGCAGTGCTATAAATACCCTTTCAGCTACGGAGGGAAACATTCAGTACTTC.

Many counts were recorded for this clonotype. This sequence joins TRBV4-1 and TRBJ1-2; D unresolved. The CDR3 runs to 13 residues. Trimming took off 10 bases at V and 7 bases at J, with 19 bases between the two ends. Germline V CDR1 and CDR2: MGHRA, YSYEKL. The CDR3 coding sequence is TGCGCCACCCGGGGAAATGGCCAGGCTGGCTACACCTTC. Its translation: CATRGNGQAGYTF.

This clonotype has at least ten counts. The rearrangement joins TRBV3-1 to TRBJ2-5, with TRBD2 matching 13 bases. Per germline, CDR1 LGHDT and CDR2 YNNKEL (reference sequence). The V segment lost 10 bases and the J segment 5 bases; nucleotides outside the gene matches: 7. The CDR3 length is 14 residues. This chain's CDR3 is CATVGLAGWETQYF. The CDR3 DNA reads TGTGCCACTGTGGGACTAGCGGGATGGGAGACCCAGTACTTC.

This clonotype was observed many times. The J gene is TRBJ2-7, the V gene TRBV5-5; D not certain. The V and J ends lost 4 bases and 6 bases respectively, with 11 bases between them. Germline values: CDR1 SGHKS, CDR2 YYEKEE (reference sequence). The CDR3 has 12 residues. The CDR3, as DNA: TGTGCCAGCAGCCTTGACTGGGGCGAGCAGTACTTC. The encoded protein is CASSLDWGEQYF.

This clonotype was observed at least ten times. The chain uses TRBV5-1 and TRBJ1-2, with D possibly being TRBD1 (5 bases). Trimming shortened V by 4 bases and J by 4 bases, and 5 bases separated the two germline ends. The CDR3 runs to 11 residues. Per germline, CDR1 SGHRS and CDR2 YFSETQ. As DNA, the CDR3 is TGCGCCAGCAGCGACAGCTATGGCTACACCTTC. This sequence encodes CASSDSYGYTF.

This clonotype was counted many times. This chain's CDR3 is CASSSPSTVRVPYEQYF. The CDR3 region has the DNA TGTGCCAGCAGTTCTCCATCCACGGTTAGAGTTCCCTACGAGCAGTACTTC. The chain joins TRBV28 to TRBJ2-7; D unclear. This CDR3 is 17 amino acids long. V was clipped by 4 bases and J by 2 bases, with 21 bases between them. Germline CDR1 is MDHEN and CDR2 is SYDVKM.

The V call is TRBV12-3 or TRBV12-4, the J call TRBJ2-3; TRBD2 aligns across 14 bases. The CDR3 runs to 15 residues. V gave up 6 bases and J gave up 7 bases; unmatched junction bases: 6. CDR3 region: CASRLTSGRANTQYF. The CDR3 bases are TGTGCCAGCAGACTGACTAGCGGGAGGGCAAATACGCAGTATTTT.

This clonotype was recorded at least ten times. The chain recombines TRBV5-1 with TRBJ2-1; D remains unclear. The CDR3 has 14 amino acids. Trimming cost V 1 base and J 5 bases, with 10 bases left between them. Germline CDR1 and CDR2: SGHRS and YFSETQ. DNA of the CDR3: TGCGCCAGCAGCTTGCTACGGCTGAACAATGAGCAGTTCTTC. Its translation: CASSLLRLNNEQFF.

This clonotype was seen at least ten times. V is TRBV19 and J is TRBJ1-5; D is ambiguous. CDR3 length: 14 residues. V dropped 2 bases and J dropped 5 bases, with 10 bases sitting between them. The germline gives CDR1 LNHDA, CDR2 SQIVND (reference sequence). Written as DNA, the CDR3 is TGTGCCAGTAGTATATGGGGATCGGATCAGCCCCAGCATTTT. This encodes CASSIWGSDQPQHF.

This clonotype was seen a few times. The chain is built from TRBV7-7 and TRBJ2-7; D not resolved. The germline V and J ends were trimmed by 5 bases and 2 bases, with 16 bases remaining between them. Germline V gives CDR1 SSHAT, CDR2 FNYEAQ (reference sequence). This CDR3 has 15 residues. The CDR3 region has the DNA TGTGCCAGCAGCCCCCTGGAAGGACGGACCTACGAGCAGTACTTC. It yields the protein CASSPLEGRTYEQYF.

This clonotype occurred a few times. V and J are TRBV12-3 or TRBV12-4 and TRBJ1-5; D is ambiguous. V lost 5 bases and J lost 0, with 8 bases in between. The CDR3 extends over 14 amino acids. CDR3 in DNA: TGTGCCAGCAGTCAGCAGGTTAGCAATCAGCCCCAGCATTTT. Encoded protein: CASSQQVSNQPQHF.

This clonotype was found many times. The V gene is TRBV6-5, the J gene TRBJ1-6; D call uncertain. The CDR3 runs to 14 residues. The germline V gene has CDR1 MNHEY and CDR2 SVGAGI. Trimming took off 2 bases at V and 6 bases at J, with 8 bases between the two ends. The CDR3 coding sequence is TGTGCCAGCAGTTACCGGCAGGCTAATTCACCCCTCCACTTT. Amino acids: CASSYRQANSPLHF.

CDR3 sequence: CASSRLAGTLNYGYTF. DNA of the CDR3: TGTGCCAGCAGCCGACTCGCAGGGACGCTTAACTATGGCTACACCTTC. The V and J genes are TRBV7-2 and TRBJ1-2; possibly TRBD1 for D (5 bases). CDR1 SGHTA and CDR2 FQGNSA come from the germline V gene. The CDR3 loop spans 16 amino acids. Trimming pared 5 bases from V and 1 base from J, leaving 17 bases between.

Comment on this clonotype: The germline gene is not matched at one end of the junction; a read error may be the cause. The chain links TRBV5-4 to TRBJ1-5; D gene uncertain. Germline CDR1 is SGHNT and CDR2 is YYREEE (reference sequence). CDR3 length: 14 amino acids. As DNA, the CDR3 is TGTGTCAGCAGCTTTGAAGGTAGCAATCAGCCCCAGCATTTT. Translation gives CVSSFEGSNQPQHF. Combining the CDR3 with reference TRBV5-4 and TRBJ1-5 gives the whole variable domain ETGVTQSPTHLIKTRGQQVTLRCSSQSGHNTVSWYQQALGQGPQFIFQYYREEENGRGNFPPRFSGLQFPNYSSELNVNALELDDSALYLCVSSFEGSNQPQHFGDGTRLSIL.

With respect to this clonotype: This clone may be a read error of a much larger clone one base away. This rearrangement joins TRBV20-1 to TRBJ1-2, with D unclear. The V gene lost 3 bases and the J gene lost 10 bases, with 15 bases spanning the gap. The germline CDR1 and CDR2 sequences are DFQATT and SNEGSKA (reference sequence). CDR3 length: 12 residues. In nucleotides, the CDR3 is TGCAGTGCTAGTGCAGTAGGAGGACCCTACACCTTC. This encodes CSASAVGGPYTF.

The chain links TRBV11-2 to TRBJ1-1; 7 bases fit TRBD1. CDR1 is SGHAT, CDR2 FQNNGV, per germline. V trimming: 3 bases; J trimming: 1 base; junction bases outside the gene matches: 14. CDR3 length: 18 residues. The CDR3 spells CASSFPPFRDSGNTEAFF. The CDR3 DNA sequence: TGTGCCAGCAGCTTCCCCCCTTTCCGGGACAGCGGGAACACTGAAGCTTTCTTT.

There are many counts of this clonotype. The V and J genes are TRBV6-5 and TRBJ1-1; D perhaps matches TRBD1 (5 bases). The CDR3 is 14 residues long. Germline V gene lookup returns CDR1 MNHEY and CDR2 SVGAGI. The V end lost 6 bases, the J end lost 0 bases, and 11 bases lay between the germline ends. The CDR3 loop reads CASRYGGLNTEAFF. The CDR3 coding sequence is TGTGCCAGCAGGTATGGGGGGTTGAACACTGAAGCTTTCTTT.

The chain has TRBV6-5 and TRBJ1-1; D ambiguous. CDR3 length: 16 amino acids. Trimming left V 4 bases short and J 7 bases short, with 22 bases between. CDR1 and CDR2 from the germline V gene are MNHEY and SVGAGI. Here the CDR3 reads CASSLTSDRLRVEAFF. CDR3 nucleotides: TGTGCCAGCAGTTTAACATCGGATCGCCTGAGGGTTGAAGCTTTCTTT.

The CDR3 nucleotides read TGTGCCAGCAGTTCGTATAGCAATCAGCCCCAGCATTTT. As protein: CASSSYSNQPQHF. V and J are TRBV28 and TRBJ1-5, with D uncertain. There are 13 residues in the CDR3. Trimming left V 4 bases short and J 0 bases short, with 4 bases between. Germline lookup yields CDR1 MDHEN and CDR2 SYDVKM. The full variable domain, in which reference TRBV28 and TRBJ1-5 provide the parts outside the CDR3, is DVKVTQSSRYLVKRTGEKVFLECVQDMDHENMFWYRQDPGLGLRLIYFSYDVKMKEKGDIPEGYSVSREKKERFSLILESASTNQTSMYLCASSSYSNQPQHFGDGTRLSIL.

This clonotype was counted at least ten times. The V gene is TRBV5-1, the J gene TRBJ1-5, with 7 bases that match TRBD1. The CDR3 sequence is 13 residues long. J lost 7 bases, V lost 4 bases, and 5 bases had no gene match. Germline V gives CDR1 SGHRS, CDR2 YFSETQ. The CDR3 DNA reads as TGCGCCAGCAGCGTTACAGGGGAGCAGCCCCAGCATTTT. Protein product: CASSVTGEQPQHF. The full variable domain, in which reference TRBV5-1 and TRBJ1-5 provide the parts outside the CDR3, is KAGVTQTPRYLIKTRGQQVTLSCSPISGHRSVSWYQQTPGQGLQFLFEYFSETQRNKGNFPGRFSGRQFSNSRSEMNVSTLELGDSALYLCASSVTGEQPQHFGDGTRLSIL.

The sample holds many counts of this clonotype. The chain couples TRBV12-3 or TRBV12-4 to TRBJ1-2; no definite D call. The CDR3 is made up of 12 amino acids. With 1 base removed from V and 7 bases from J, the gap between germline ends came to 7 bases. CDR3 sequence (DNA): TGTGCCAGCAGTTTAGTCCAGGCTGGCTACACCTTC. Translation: CASSLVQAGYTF.

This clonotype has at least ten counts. CDR3 sequence: CASSLEGQFSNTEAFF. The CDR3 bases are TGTGCCAGCAGCTTAGAAGGACAGTTTTCGAACACTGAAGCTTTCTTT. The V call is TRBV7-6, the J call TRBJ1-1, with D perhaps TRBD1 (6 bases). The CDR3 contains 16 residues. V lost 1 base, J lost 1 base, and 13 bases lay in between. CDR1 is SGHVS, CDR2 FNYEAQ, per germline.

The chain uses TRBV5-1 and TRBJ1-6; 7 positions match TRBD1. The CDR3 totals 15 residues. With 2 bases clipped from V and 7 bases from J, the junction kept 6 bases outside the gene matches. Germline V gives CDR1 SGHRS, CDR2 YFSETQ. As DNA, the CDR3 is TGCGCCAGCAGCTTCGACAGGGTAGGGAATTCACCCCTCCACTTT. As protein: CASSFDRVGNSPLHF.

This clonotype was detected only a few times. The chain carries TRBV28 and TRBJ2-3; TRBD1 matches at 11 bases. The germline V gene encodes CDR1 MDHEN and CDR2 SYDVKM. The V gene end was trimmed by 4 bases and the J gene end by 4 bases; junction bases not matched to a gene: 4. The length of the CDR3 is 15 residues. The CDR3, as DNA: TGTGCCAGCAGTTACGGGACAGGGGGTTCAGATACGCAGTATTTT. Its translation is CASSYGTGGSDTQYF.